Presented here are 14 T cell receptor beta chains from one specimen sequenced in a study of blood T cell repertoires in COVID-19. Sequencing was performed with immunoSEQ multiplex PCR; in TCRdb, only in-frame clones are kept and a portion is missing. The sample holds about 24,000 clones, approximately 89% seen once. What was sequenced was peripheral blood. The receptors originated from a human donor in a cohort sampled during active COVID-19.

The chain has TRBV21-1 and TRBJ2-4; whether TRBD1, the table's D call, matches the DNA was not checked. TRBV21-1 is listed as a pseudogene. CDR3 length: 18 amino acids. CDR3 DNA sequence: TGTGCCAGCATCCAGGAAGGACAGATAGAGAGAGCCAAAAACATTCAGTACTTC. Its translation is CASIQEGQIERAKNIQYF.

The chain is built from TRBV7-9 and TRBJ2-1; TRBD1 agrees at 7 bases. The germline gives CDR1 SEHNR, CDR2 FQNEAQ (reference sequence). J was trimmed by 9 bases and V by 6 bases; bases with no gene match: 8. There are 13 residues in the CDR3. The CDR3 region is CASRVTGKTEQFF. DNA for the CDR3: TGTGCCAGCAGGGTGACAGGGAAGACTGAGCAGTTCTTC.

The rearrangement links TRBV5-1 to TRBJ2-3, with TRBD1 matching over 7 bases. The V gene end was trimmed by 3 bases and the J gene end by 1 base; junction bases not matched to a gene: 5. This CDR3 is built from 15 residues. CDR1 is SGHRS, CDR2 YFSETQ, per germline. This chain's CDR3 is CASSWQGTGTDTQYF. CDR3 DNA sequence: TGCGCCAGCAGCTGGCAGGGGACAGGCACAGATACGCAGTATTTT.

As DNA, the CDR3 is TGTGCCAGCAGCTACACCACTAGTCGCTCCGCCAAAAACATTCAGTACTTC. This encodes CASSYTTSRSAKNIQYF. The chain links TRBV7-2 to TRBJ2-4; D is perhaps TRBD2 (5 bases). V shed 4 bases and J shed 1 base, with 17 bases lying between them. Germline V gene lookup returns CDR1 SGHTA and CDR2 FQGNSA. CDR3 length: 17 amino acids.

V gene TRBV19 combines with J gene TRBJ2-1; TRBD2 matches at 7 bases. CDR1 and CDR2 (germline): LNHDA, SQIVND (reference sequence). V trimming: 5 bases; J trimming: 5 bases; junction bases outside the gene matches: 15. This CDR3 spans 17 amino acids. The CDR3 DNA sequence: TGTGCCAGTAGTCCGGGGGGAGCGGGATGGACAAACAATGAGCAGTTCTTC. It translates to CASSPGGAGWTNNEQFF.

The chain joins TRBV28 to TRBJ1-5; 7 bases fit TRBD1. V was pared by 7 bases and J by 3 bases, with 15 bases of the junction left unmatched. This CDR3 is 17 amino acids long. The germline CDR1 and CDR2 sequences are MDHEN and SYDVKM. CDR3 amino acids: CASKGAGGLGSNQPQHF. The DNA for the CDR3 is TGTGCCAGCAAGGGGGCTGGGGGCCTCGGCTCCAATCAGCCCCAGCATTTT.

The genes are TRBV3-1 (or the pseudogene TRBV3-2) and TRBJ2-1; 8 bases align to TRBD1. Germline V gene lookup returns CDR1 LGHDT and CDR2 YNNKEL (reference sequence). V was clipped by 1 base and J by 10 bases; unmatched bases: 6. CDR3 length equals 14 residues. The CDR3 sequence is CASSQVTGVGEQFF. The CDR3 bases are TGTGCCAGCAGCCAAGTGACAGGGGTTGGCGAGCAGTTCTTC.

V is TRBV28 and J is TRBJ2-1; 8 bases are a match to TRBD2. V was pared by 7 bases and J by 7 bases, with 9 bases of the junction left unmatched. Per germline, CDR1 MDHEN and CDR2 SYDVKM. CDR3 length: 14 residues. The CDR3 spells CASTDTGGANEQFF. Here the CDR3 DNA reads TGTGCCAGCACCGATACCGGGGGGGCGAATGAGCAGTTCTTC.

The chain is built from TRBV11-3 and TRBJ2-2; 8 bases are a match to TRBD1. There are 13 residues in the CDR3. V was pared by 9 bases and J by 5 bases, with 5 bases of the junction left unmatched. The germline CDR1 and CDR2 sequences are SGHNT and YENEEA. CDR3 sequence reads: CASGQGWTGELFF. The DNA for the CDR3 is TGTGCCAGTGGACAGGGATGGACCGGGGAGCTGTTTTTT. Full variable domain (missing parts from reference TRBV11-3 and TRBJ2-2): EAGVVQSPRYKIIEKKQPVAFWCNPISGHNTLYWYLQNLGQGPELLIRYENEEAVDDSQLPKDRFSAERLKGVDSTLKIQPAELGDSAVYLCASGQGWTGELFFGEGSRLTVL.

The chain carries TRBV4-3 and TRBJ2-1, with 9 bases lining up with TRBD2. The germline gives CDR1 LGHNA, CDR2 YSLEER. V trimming: 3 bases; J trimming: 3 bases; junction bases outside the gene matches: 6. The CDR3 sequence is 16 residues long. Written as DNA, the CDR3 is TGCGCCAGCAGCCAGGACCTAGCGGGACACTACAATGAGCAGTTCTTC. Encoded protein: CASSQDLAGHYNEQFF.

The V call is TRBV9, the J call TRBJ1-2; D possibly corresponds to TRBD1 (5 bases). V lost 4 bases to trimming and J lost 5 bases, with 15 bases between them. Germline CDR1 and CDR2: SGDLS and YYNGEE. The CDR3 totals 14 residues. The CDR3 DNA follows: TGTGCCAGCAGCCCCAGGGCGCCTAGGTATGGCTACACCTTC. Amino acid sequence: CASSPRAPRYGYTF.

The chain employs TRBV4-3 and TRBJ1-2; 8 bases line up with TRBD1. Germline V gene lookup returns CDR1 LGHNA and CDR2 YSLEER. Germline trimming cut 3 bases from V and 7 bases from J; bases unmatched to any gene: 7. This CDR3 region has 14 residues. The CDR3, as DNA: TGCGCCAGCAGCCATGGACAGGGCTTGGGTGGCTACACCTTC. Amino acids: CASSHGQGLGGYTF.

The chain recombines TRBV18 with TRBJ1-5; D call uncertain. Trimming stripped 4 bases from V and 0 bases from J, with 10 bases between. There are 15 residues in the CDR3. The germline gives CDR1 KGHSH, CDR2 LQKENI. The CDR3 region is CASSQDGLSNQPQHF. The CDR3 DNA reads as TGTGCCAGCTCACAGGACGGACTTAGCAATCAGCCCCAGCATTTT.

The rearrangement joins TRBV3-1 (or the pseudogene TRBV3-2) to TRBJ2-1, with 8 bases identical to TRBD2. The CDR3 has 16 amino acids. Germline V gene sequence: CDR1 LGHDT, CDR2 YNNKEL (reference sequence). Trimming cost V 4 bases and J 3 bases; bases outside gene matches: 8. CDR3 sequence: CASSLLAGTRYNEQFF. CDR3 coding DNA: TGTGCCAGCAGCCTTTTAGCGGGGACCCGCTACAATGAGCAGTTCTTC.